The T cell receptor (beta chain) under discussion was sequenced for a study of cytomegalovirus exposure and HLA in healthy donors. Germline values: CDR1 ENHRY, CDR2 SYGVKD. The CDR3 extends over 15 amino acids. Findings and limits, study-wide: CMV serostatus alone was available as immune exposure information. Trimming of TCR beta V- and J-genes showed a link, identified in a later analysis, to a missense DCLRE1C variant.

With 60 Vbeta and 13 Jbeta primers, the PCR was carried out. Generated by immunoSEQ multiplex PCR, the TCRdb table keeps only in-frame clones and is missing some. The repertoire table contains about 160,000 clones. A remark on this clone: Its antigen is not identified.

The TCR was taken from a woman between 55 and 75 years old in good health and CMV-seronegative. The genes are TRBV10-3 and TRBJ2-5; 12 bases line up with TRBD2. The J call may be mistaken, given a closer DNA end match to TRBJ2-7. Specimen: PBMCs. The CDR3 DNA is TGTGCCTCCCGGCCGGCTAGCGGGGGGGCCGACGAGCAGTACTTC. It translates to CASRPASGGADEQYF.